This T cell receptor (beta chain) was identified in a study of T-cell memory formation after mild COVID-19. 5'RACE with constant-segment primers built TCRalpha and TCRbeta cDNA libraries with UMIs. Each CDR3 protein is one row after TCRdb ran MiXCR on the 5' RACE reads. The sample has under 350,000 distinct CDR3 sequences, around 16% seen once. The CDR3 sequence is 15 residues long. V lost 3 bases and J lost 0, with 13 bases in between. The V gene's germline CDR1 is SQVTM and CDR2 ANQGSEA. The chain joins TRBV29-1 to TRBJ2-3, with D perhaps matching TRBD1 or TRBD2 (5 bases each). This clonotype was obtained from a young man who had mild COVID-19 (a few samples of this study predate the infection). Cell type and time point are not known. The source material was PBMCs or a T cell subset sorted from them (not recorded which). CDR3 sequence: CSVEGDSYSTDTQYF. The CDR3 nucleotides read TGCAGCGTTGAGGGAGACAGTTATAGCACAGATACGCAGTATTTT.